Given below is one T cell receptor (beta chain) in context. The antigen is unknown. CDR3 size: 14 residues. CDR1 and CDR2 from the germline V gene are SGHTA and FQGTGA. The V end was cut by 2 bases, the J end by 2 bases, with 9 bases between. The data originate from a study of T cell responses to AZD1222 COVID-19 vaccine. Notes on the study in general: Donors were mostly white British, more females; clonal diversity possibly underestimated. Recipients of two AZD1222 doses showed rising Spike-specific TCR breadth and depth. The span of vaccine-associated CD4 TCRs extended across spike, with dominance at 160-218 and 743-854.

Sequencing was performed with immunoSEQ multiplex PCR; in TCRdb, only in-frame clones are kept and a portion is missing. The sample gives about 140,000 clones, over 85% of which show up once; more than 0.85% is in the top ten. The specimen was peripheral blood, collected on day 0 of MenACWY control vaccination. This TCR was recovered from an adult in good health. The rearrangement links TRBV7-3 to TRBJ2-5; D gene unclear. This chain's CDR3 is CASSLAGQQETQYF. The CDR3, as DNA: TGTGCCAGCAGCTTAGCTGGCCAACAAGAGACCCAGTACTTC.